This TCR beta chain was profiled in a study of T cells in Graves' hyperthyroidism and ophthalmopathy. Study-level information: Blood from the periphery was taken at initial diagnosis, before any treatment. Study-wide results and limits: Ophthalmopathy onset followed model prediction by a median roughly six months.

Deletions cut 5 bases from V and 4 bases from J, with 17 bases between. The CDR3 contains 15 residues. Germline CDR1 reads MGHRA; CDR2 reads YSYEKL. As concerns this clonotype: Antigen specificity is unknown.

First hyperthyroidism diagnosis is when the blood sample was obtained, before any ophthalmopathy symptoms. Regions amplified from RNA transcripts were the TCR beta CDR3 regions. HTBI primers were the set used in a first-round RT-PCR of the TCR CDR3. MiXCR, applied by TCRdb to the multiplex PCR reads, yields one record per CDR3 protein. The sample has approximately 370,000 distinct CDR3 sequences; about a sixth are singletons. The chain recombines TRBV4-1 with TRBJ2-5, with D perhaps TRBD1 (5 bases). The sequence derives from a woman in her 30s with Graves' hyperthyroidism that later progressed to Graves' ophthalmopathy. The sample comprised blood. CDR3 in DNA: TGCGCCAGCAGCTCGCCGCAGGGCGTTGGAGAGACCCAGTACTTC. Its translation is CASSSPQGVGETQYF.